One sample yielded the 20 T cell receptor beta chains listed below, sequenced in a study of Ad26.COV2.S vaccination and SARS-CoV-2 variants. Documented treatment: 15 to 20 received Ad26.COV2.S at low or high dose, single or two shots; about five received placebo; per-sample allocation not given. The investigators took samples on day 63 after the first vaccine or placebo injection. Method: immunoSEQ multiplex PCR; TCRdb's copy keeps in-frame clones and lacks some. The sample records approximately 340,000 clones, about 85% being singletons. This specimen was peripheral blood, taken in a trial of Ad26.COV2.S vaccine versus placebo. These receptors all come from a person between 18 and 65 years old who received the Ad26.COV2.S COVID-19 vaccine or a placebo.

V usage is TRBV18 and J usage is TRBJ1-1; D is undetermined. The CDR3 covers 13 residues. Between the trimmed V and J ends, which lost 0 bases and 3 bases, there was a span of 5 bases. Germline V gene sequence: CDR1 KGHSH, CDR2 LQKENI. The CDR3 DNA is TGTGCCAGCTCACCACCCTCGTACACTGAAGCTTTCTTT. This sequence encodes CASSPPSYTEAFF.

The chain carries TRBV29-1 and TRBJ1-2, with a possible D match to TRBD1 (6 bases). Per the germline V gene, CDR1 is SQVTM and CDR2 is ANQGSEA. The CDR3 is 13 amino acids. V gave up 7 bases and J gave up 2 bases, with 14 bases separating them. The CDR3 protein is CSAAGQTNYGYTF. CDR3 in DNA: TGCAGCGCCGCTGGACAGACGAACTATGGCTACACCTTC.

The chain couples TRBV6-5 to TRBJ2-7; D remains unclear. Trimming took off 5 bases at V and 6 bases at J, with 14 bases between the two ends. The CDR3 totals 13 residues. Germline V gene lookup returns CDR1 MNHEY and CDR2 SVGAGI. CDR3 protein: CASSPTILAEQYF. The CDR3 DNA sequence: TGTGCCAGCAGTCCCACCATCCTCGCCGAGCAGTACTTC.

The chain links TRBV7-9 to TRBJ1-2, with D maybe TRBD1 (6 bases). The V gene lost 0 bases and the J gene lost 8 bases, with 16 bases spanning the gap. Per germline, CDR1 SEHNR and CDR2 FQNEAQ (reference sequence). This CDR3 comprises 15 residues. As DNA, the CDR3 is TGTGCCAGCAGCTTAGCGTATGTGGGGACAAGAGGCTACACCTTC. Its translation: CASSLAYVGTRGYTF. The full variable domain, with the rest looked up from reference TRBV7-9 and TRBJ1-2, is DTGVSQNPRHKITKRGQNVTFRCDPISEHNRLYWYRQTLGQGPEFLTYFQNEAQLEKSRLLSDRFSAERPKGSFSTLEIQRTEQGDSAMYLCASSLAYVGTRGYTFGSGTRLTVV.

The chain carries TRBV9 and TRBJ2-3; no clear D gene. V gave up 0 bases and J gave up 6 bases, with 5 bases separating them. The CDR3 runs to 12 residues. Germline values: CDR1 SGDLS, CDR2 YYNGEE. This CDR3 reads CASSVDIDTQYF. DNA of the CDR3: TGTGCCAGCAGCGTAGACATCGATACGCAGTATTTT.

The chain uses TRBV16 and TRBJ2-1; 14 nucleotides match TRBD2. The trim removed 3 bases at V and 9 bases at J, leaving 1 base unmatched. The CDR3 loop spans 14 amino acids. Germline V gene lookup returns CDR1 KGHSY and CDR2 FQNENV. DNA of the CDR3: TGTGCCAGCAGCCACGGGACTAGCGGGGGTGAGCAGTTCTTC. The encoded protein is CASSHGTSGGEQFF.

J is TRBJ1-5 and V is TRBV6-6; a possible D gene is TRBD1 (5 bases). This CDR3 is 15 amino acids long. Trimming shortened V by 0 bases and J by 1 base, and 7 bases separated the two germline ends. The germline CDR1 and CDR2 sequences are MNHNY and SVGAGI (reference sequence). The CDR3 region is CASSYSGQSNQPQHF. DNA of the CDR3: TGTGCCAGCAGTTACTCGGGGCAGAGCAATCAGCCCCAGCATTTT.

This clone was observed once. The chain uses TRBV25-1 and TRBJ1-5; D is unresolved. Germline assignment: CDR1 MGHDK and CDR2 SYGVNS. This CDR3 spans 13 amino acids. V lost 2 bases and J 9 bases, leaving 11 bases between the germline ends. The CDR3: CASSEGLGLPQHF. For the CDR3, the DNA is TGTGCCAGCAGTGAAGGGTTAGGGTTGCCCCAGCATTTT.

On this clone itself: Germline and junction disagree at one end, which may indicate a read error. The gene calls are TRBV12-3 or TRBV12-4 and TRBJ1-6; unclear D gene. The CDR3 is 12 residues long. CDR3 sequence: CASRQRVSPLHF. CDR3 bases: TGTGCCAGCAGACAGAGGGTTTCGCCCCTTCACTTT.

The V gene is TRBV2, the J gene TRBJ2-7; 10 positions agree with TRBD2. This CDR3 is built from 14 residues. The trim removed 6 bases at V and 0 bases at J, leaving 2 bases unmatched. CDR1 SNHLY and CDR2 FYNNEI come from the germline V gene. CDR3 DNA: TGTGCCAGCAGGTCTAGCGGGAGCTCCTACGAGCAGTACTTC. The encoded protein is CASRSSGSSYEQYF. The variable domain in full, with the rest retrieved from reference TRBV2 and TRBJ2-7, is EPEVTQTPSHQVTQMGQEVILRCVPISNHLYFYWYRQILGQKVEFLVSFYNNEISEKSEIFDDQFSVERPDGSNFTLKIRSTKLEDSAMYFCASRSSGSSYEQYFGPGTRLTVT.

This chain joins TRBV25-1 and TRBJ2-1; D possibly corresponds to TRBD1 (5 bases). The CDR3 is made up of 14 amino acids. Germline V gene sequence: CDR1 MGHDK, CDR2 SYGVNS. Deletions cut 2 bases from V and 4 bases from J, with 9 bases between. The chain's CDR3 is CASSEPQGYNEQFF. DNA of the CDR3: TGTGCCAGCAGTGAACCCCAGGGATACAATGAGCAGTTCTTC.

The rearrangement links TRBV27 to TRBJ2-7; 9 positions match TRBD1. With 2 bases clipped from V and 1 base from J, the junction kept 3 bases outside the gene matches. This CDR3 spans 15 amino acids. Germline V lookup: CDR1 MNHEY, CDR2 SMNVEV (reference sequence). The CDR3 nucleotides read TGTGCCAGCAGTTTAATTGGACAGGGGTCCTACGAGCAGTACTTC. Protein sequence: CASSLIGQGSYEQYF.

V usage is TRBV5-6 and J usage is TRBJ2-1; D may be TRBD2 (6 bases). The CDR3 length is 17 residues. The germline gives CDR1 SGHDT, CDR2 YYEEEE. V dropped 0 bases and J dropped 8 bases, with 21 bases sitting between them. CDR3 sequence (DNA): TGTGCCAGCAGCTTGGTTATTTCGGGAGTAGGGGAGGATGAGCAGTTCTTC. Translation gives CASSLVISGVGEDEQFF.

V gene TRBV27 combines with J gene TRBJ2-7; D call uncertain. The CDR3 is 13 amino acids. The V end was cut by 3 bases, the J end by 5 bases, with 11 bases between. The germline V gene has CDR1 MNHEY and CDR2 SMNVEV (reference sequence). CDR3 in DNA: TGTGCCAGCAGTTTCCTCTTGGGGAACGAGCAGTACTTC. This translates into CASSFLLGNEQYF.

V usage is TRBV27 and J usage is TRBJ1-2; D unresolved. The germline CDR1 and CDR2 sequences are MNHEY and SMNVEV (reference sequence). The V end lost 2 bases, the J end lost 1 base, and 5 bases lay between the germline ends. The CDR3 has 13 amino acids. The DNA for the CDR3 is TGTGCCAGCAGTTTAGACCTTAACTATGGCTACACCTTC. It is translated as CASSLDLNYGYTF.

V and J are TRBV28 and TRBJ2-6; D is undetermined. The germline V gene has CDR1 MDHEN and CDR2 SYDVKM. V was pared by 3 bases and J by 4 bases, with 13 bases between. This CDR3 region has 16 residues. This CDR3 is CASSLFALGGANVLTF. The CDR3 region has the DNA TGTGCCAGCAGTTTGTTTGCCCTGGGCGGGGCCAACGTCCTGACTTTC. The full variable domain, with the rest looked up from reference TRBV28 and TRBJ2-6, is DVKVTQSSRYLVKRTGEKVFLECVQDMDHENMFWYRQDPGLGLRLIYFSYDVKMKEKGDIPEGYSVSREKKERFSLILESASTNQTSMYLCASSLFALGGANVLTFGAGSRLTVL.

The chain uses TRBV19 and TRBJ2-1; 8 nucleotides align to TRBD2. The V gene end was trimmed by 5 bases and the J gene end by 5 bases; junction bases not matched to a gene: 11. Looked up from germline, CDR1 is LNHDA and CDR2 is SQIVND (reference sequence). The CDR3 is 16 amino acids. CDR3 region: CASSPREGDIDNEQFF. The CDR3 DNA sequence: TGTGCCAGTAGTCCCCGGGAGGGCGATATAGACAATGAGCAGTTCTTC.

This clone was recorded only once. The chain carries TRBV3-1 (or the pseudogene TRBV3-2) and TRBJ2-5; TRBD2 might be the D (6 bases). CDR3 length equals 17 residues. CDR1 is LGHDT and CDR2 is YNNKEL in the germline V gene (reference sequence). The V gene lost 1 base and the J gene lost 0 bases, with 15 bases spanning the gap. CDR3 amino acids: CASSQGGGFRDQETQYF. The CDR3 nucleotides read TGTGCCAGCAGCCAAGGGGGAGGCTTCAGGGACCAAGAGACCCAGTACTTC.

The chain uses TRBV30 and TRBJ1-5; 9 bases are a match to TRBD1. Germline-derived CDR1 and CDR2 are GTSNPN and SVGIG (reference sequence). J gave up 6 bases and V 3 bases, and 9 bases lay outside the gene matches. The length of the CDR3 is 15 residues. The CDR3 spells CAWSTGQGRGQPQHF. The CDR3 coding sequence is TGTGCCTGGAGCACGGGACAGGGTCGGGGTCAGCCCCAGCATTTT.

The rearrangement joins TRBV24-1 to TRBJ2-2; 14 bases are shared with TRBD2. From germline, CDR1 is KGHDR and CDR2 SFDVKD. Losses at the gene ends were 9 bases for V and 5 bases for J; bases not matched to a gene: 1. The CDR3 spans 14 residues. CDR3 sequence (DNA): TGTGCCACCCGGACTAGCGGGGGGACCGGGGAGCTGTTTTTT. This codes for CATRTSGGTGELFF.